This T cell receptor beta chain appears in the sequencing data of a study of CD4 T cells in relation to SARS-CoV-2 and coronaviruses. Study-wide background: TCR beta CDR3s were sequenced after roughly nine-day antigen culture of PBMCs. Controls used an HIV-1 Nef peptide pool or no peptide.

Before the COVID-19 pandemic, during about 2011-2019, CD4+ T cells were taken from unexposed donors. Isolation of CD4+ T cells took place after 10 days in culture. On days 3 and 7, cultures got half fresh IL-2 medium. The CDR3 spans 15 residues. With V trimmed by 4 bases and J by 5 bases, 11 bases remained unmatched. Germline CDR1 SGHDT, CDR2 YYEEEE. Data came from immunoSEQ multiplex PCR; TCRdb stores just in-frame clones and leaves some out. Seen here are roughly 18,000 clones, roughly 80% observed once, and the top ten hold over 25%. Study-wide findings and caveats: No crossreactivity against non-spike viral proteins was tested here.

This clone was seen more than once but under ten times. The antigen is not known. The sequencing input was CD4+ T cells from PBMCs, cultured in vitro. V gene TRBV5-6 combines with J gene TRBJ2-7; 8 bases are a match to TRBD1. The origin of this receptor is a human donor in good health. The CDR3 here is CASSDGDRSSHEQYF. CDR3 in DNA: TGTGCCAGCAGCGACGGGGACAGGAGTTCCCACGAGCAGTACTTC.